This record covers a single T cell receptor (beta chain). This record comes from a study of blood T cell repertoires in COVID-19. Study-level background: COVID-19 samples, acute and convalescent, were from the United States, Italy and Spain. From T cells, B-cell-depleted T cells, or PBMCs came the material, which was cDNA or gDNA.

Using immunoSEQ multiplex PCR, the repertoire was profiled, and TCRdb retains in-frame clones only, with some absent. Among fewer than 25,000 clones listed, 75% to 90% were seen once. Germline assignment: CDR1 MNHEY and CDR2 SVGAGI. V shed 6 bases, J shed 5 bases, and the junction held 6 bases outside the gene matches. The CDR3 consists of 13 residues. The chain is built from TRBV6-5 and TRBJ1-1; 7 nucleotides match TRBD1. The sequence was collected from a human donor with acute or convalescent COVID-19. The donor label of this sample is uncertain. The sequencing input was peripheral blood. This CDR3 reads CASRTGLVTEAFF. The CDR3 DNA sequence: TGTGCCAGCAGGACAGGGTTAGTAACTGAAGCTTTCTTT.